Below are 13 T cell receptor beta chains sequenced from a single sample in a study of CD8+CD57+ T cells in acquired aplastic anemia. Genomic DNA templated the TCR beta VDJ and CDR3 profiling. TCRdb used MiXCR to reprocess the reads, holding one entry per CDR3 protein. The sample records a few hundred thousand distinct CDR3 sequences, roughly 80% being singletons. The patients chosen for sequencing had shown expansion of CD8+CD57+ cells (detected by flow cytometry). The sample consisted of sorted CD4+, CD8+, or CD8+CD57+ T cells (not recorded which) from PBMCs. The receptor set was obtained from a human donor with aplastic anemia.

This rearrangement joins TRBV25-1 to TRBJ2-1; D is undetermined. The CDR3 runs 13 residues. The germline gives CDR1 MGHDK, CDR2 SYGVNS. V was shortened by 4 bases and J by 0 bases, with 4 bases between the two germline ends. The CDR3 sequence is CASSASSYNEQFF. CDR3 nucleotide sequence: TGTGCCAGCAGTGCAAGCTCCTACAATGAGCAGTTCTTC.

The table lists this clonotype with a few counts. This sequence joins TRBV7-9 and TRBJ1-1; D uncertain. Per the germline V gene, CDR1 is SEHNR and CDR2 is FQNEAQ (reference sequence). CDR3 length equals 15 residues. Trimming stripped 1 base from V and 14 bases from J, with 23 bases between. CDR3 sequence (DNA): TGTGCCAGCAGCTTAGTACCCGGGGAGCTGACTTTTGGATTCTTT. Amino acid sequence: CASSLVPGELTFGFF.

This clonotype was observed a single time. The V call is TRBV7-3, the J call TRBJ2-3; possibly TRBD2 for D (7 bases). With 10 bases removed from V and 6 bases from J, the gap between germline ends came to 14 bases. CDR1 and CDR2 from the germline V gene are SGHTA and FQGTGA. The CDR3 length is 12 residues. The DNA for the CDR3 is TGTGCCATCCTTGGGGGGGCGGATACGCAGTATTTT. Its translation: CAILGGADTQYF.

Comments on this clonotype: The final CDR3 position lacks the conserved phenylalanine or tryptophan, pointing to a likely read error. The limits of the CDR3 on the DNA are not certain, so only TCRdb's listed CDR3 is given. The chain has TRBV7-2 and TRBJ2-3; the table's D gene call, TRBD2, was not cross checked with the DNA. The CDR3 numbers 13 amino acids, ends counted. Germline V gene sequence: CDR1 SGHTA, CDR2 FQGNSA. CDR3 sequence: CASSLETRGRDIV.

For this clonotype: Because the CDR3's place on the DNA is in doubt, the DNA is left out and the CDR3 is given as listed by TCRdb. This sequence joins TRBV7-9 and TRBJ2-1. Germline V gives CDR1 SEHNR, CDR2 FQNEAQ (reference sequence). Both ends counted, the CDR3 spans 15 residues. CDR3 residues: CASSWAQGSNYGYFF.

This chain uses TRBV13 with TRBJ1-2, with no clear D. The CDR3 has 11 amino acids. The germline gives CDR1 PRHDT, CDR2 FYEKMQ (reference sequence). Trimming removed 9 bases from V and 12 bases from J, with 17 bases in between. The CDR3 coding sequence is TGTGCCAGAAGCCATCCCTATAGCCACACCTTC. Protein product: CARSHPYSHTF.

The chain is built from TRBV5-6 and TRBJ1-6; D perhaps matches TRBD1 (6 bases). The CDR3 contains 14 residues. Germline-derived CDR1 and CDR2 are SGHDT and YYEEEE. Trimming left V 0 bases short and J 8 bases short, with 9 bases between. CDR3 sequence reads: CASSLGGGHSPLHF. The CDR3, as DNA: TGTGCCAGCAGCTTGGGCGGGGGGCATTCACCCCTCCACTTT. The variable domain in full, completed from reference TRBV5-6 and TRBJ1-6, reads DAGVTQSPTHLIKTRGQQVTLRCSPKSGHDTVSWYQQALGQGPQFIFQYYEEEERQRGNFPDRFSGHQFPNYSSELNVNALLLGDSALYLCASSLGGGHSPLHFGNGTRLTVT.

The V call is TRBV9, the J call TRBJ2-1, with 10 bases identical to TRBD1. V lost 4 bases, J lost 8 bases, and 12 bases stayed unmatched. Germline V gene lookup returns CDR1 SGDLS and CDR2 YYNGEE. This CDR3 has 16 residues. The CDR3 coding sequence is TGTGCCAGCAGCTTACGGGACAGGGGCTGGAGCGATGAGCAGTTCTTC. It is translated as CASSLRDRGWSDEQFF.

This clonotype has just a few counts. The V call is TRBV19, the J call TRBJ1-1, with a weak D call TRBD1 (6 bases). With 3 bases removed from V and 1 base from J, the gap between germline ends came to 12 bases. Germline V gives CDR1 LNHDA, CDR2 SQIVND (reference sequence). The CDR3 is 15 amino acids. The CDR3 sequence is CASSIRGRKNTEAFF. Here the CDR3 DNA reads TGTGCCAGTAGTATCAGGGGACGGAAGAACACTGAAGCTTTCTTT.

Turning to this clonotype: This is likely a read error, given that the CDR3 carries no conserved phenylalanine or tryptophan at its end. No DNA is shown, since the ends of the CDR3 on it are uncertain; the CDR3 is the one TCRdb lists. This chain joins TRBV7-9 and TRBJ2-3; TRBD1 reflects the table's D call only, with no check against the DNA. The germline gives CDR1 SEHNR, CDR2 FQNEAQ (reference sequence). 14 amino acids form the CDR3, both terminal residues included. CDR3 sequence reads: CASSTLPTGAGANV.

A remark on this clonotype: The junction shows a germline mismatch at one end, possibly a read error. J is TRBJ2-1 and V is TRBV7-2, with 13 bases fitting TRBD2. This CDR3 region has 15 residues. The germline gives CDR1 SGHTA, CDR2 FQGNSA. The CDR3 protein is CASSITSGRGNAQFF. As DNA, the CDR3 is TGTGCCAGCAGCATAACTAGCGGGAGGGGGAATGCGCAGTTCTTC.

A remark on this clonotype: Compared with germline, one end of the junction differs, possibly owing to a read error. The chain links TRBV7-8 to TRBJ2-1; 8 bases match TRBD1. CDR1 and CDR2 (germline): SGHVS, FQNEAQ. The CDR3 is 14 amino acids. The CDR3 spells CASSLVAGGNAQFF. CDR3 coding DNA: TGTGCCAGCAGCTTAGTGGCAGGGGGCAATGCGCAGTTCTTC.

A note on this clonotype: A read error may account for a junction end that differs from germline. The chain has TRBV9 and TRBJ2-1; D is possibly TRBD2 (6 bases). CDR1 SGDLS and CDR2 YYNGEE come from the germline V gene. This CDR3 comprises 13 residues. CDR3 DNA sequence: TGTGCCAGCAGCGTAGGGGGAGGCCACGAGCAGCAGTTC. This translates into CASSVGGGHEQQF.